Listed here are 30 T cell receptor beta chains from one sample, sequenced in a study of T cell changes during pregnancy in multiple sclerosis. Libraries were prepared by immunoSEQ multiplex PCR; TCRdb keeps only in-frame clonotypes and omits some of them. The sample has 65,000 to 85,000 clones, 80% to 95% seen once. Sequencing was performed on CD4+ T cells from peripheral blood mononuclear cells, taken after pregnancy. These receptors all come from a female donor with multiple sclerosis, enrolled in a pregnancy study.

This chain links TRBV7-2 with TRBJ1-3, with a tentative D call TRBD1 (5 bases). V was shortened by 1 base and J by 0 bases, with 19 bases between the two germline ends. The germline CDR1 and CDR2 sequences are SGHTA and FQGNSA. This CDR3 is built from 19 residues. CDR3 residues: CASSLDPPLQGYSGNTIYF. The DNA for the CDR3 is TGTGCCAGCAGCTTAGATCCCCCGTTGCAGGGATACTCTGGAAACACCATATATTTT.

This chain links TRBV2 with TRBJ2-1, with D tentatively TRBD1 (6 bases). Deletions cut 7 bases from V and 9 bases from J, with 10 bases between. Germline V gene lookup returns CDR1 SNHLY and CDR2 FYNNEI. This CDR3 contains 11 residues. CDR3 in DNA: TGTGCCAGCACCCGAGGGGGTGAGCAGTTCTTC. It specifies CASTRGGEQFF.

This chain links TRBV11-2 with TRBJ2-1, with unresolved D. The CDR3 sequence is 17 residues long. V dropped 0 bases and J dropped 2 bases, with 14 bases sitting between them. Germline loops: CDR1 SGHAT, CDR2 FQNNGV. CDR3: CASSLDLRVVPYNEQFF. In DNA, the CDR3 is TGTGCCAGCAGCTTAGATCTCCGGGTGGTCCCCTACAATGAGCAGTTCTTC.

The gene calls are TRBV6-5 and TRBJ1-6, with D uncertain. Germline CDR1 and CDR2: MNHEY and SVGAGI. This CDR3 has 14 residues. V gave up 7 bases and J gave up 9 bases, with 16 bases separating them. In nucleotides, the CDR3 is TGTGCCAGCACCCGGTCCGGTTCAGGTTCACCCCTCCACTTT. It codes for CASTRSGSGSPLHF.

This clone was seen a single time. The rearrangement joins TRBV11-2 to TRBJ2-2, with a tentative D call TRBD2 (6 bases). Germline CDR1 is SGHAT and CDR2 is FQNNGV. This CDR3 is built from 15 residues. Deletions cut 2 bases from V and 4 bases from J, with 11 bases between. The CDR3 DNA follows: TGTGCCAGCAGCTTAATCGGGAGAGGCACCGGGGAGCTGTTTTTT. Protein: CASSLIGRGTGELFF.

This chain joins TRBV2 and TRBJ2-4; TRBD1 matches at 7 bases. J lost 7 bases, V lost 6 bases, and 15 bases had no gene match. The CDR3 length is 16 residues. Germline-derived CDR1 and CDR2 are SNHLY and FYNNEI. This CDR3 reads CASRLDTGVRTNIQYF. The CDR3 DNA reads TGTGCCAGCAGACTGGACACAGGGGTTAGGACCAACATTCAGTACTTC.

This sequence joins TRBV18 and TRBJ1-5; TRBD1 agrees at 7 bases. This CDR3 is 13 amino acids long. CDR1 and CDR2 from the germline V gene are KGHSH and LQKENI. J gave up 5 bases and V 2 bases, and 0 bases lay outside the gene matches. Here the CDR3 DNA reads TGTGCCAGCTCACCAGGACAGGATCAGCCCCAGCATTTT. Translating gives CASSPGQDQPQHF. Full variable domain (remainder filled in from reference TRBV18 and TRBJ1-5): NAGVMQNPRHLVRRRGQEARLRCSPMKGHSHVYWYRQLPEEGLKFMVYLQKENIIDESGMPKERFSAEFPKEGPSILRIQQVVRGDSAAYFCASSPGQDQPQHFGDGTRLSIL.

The chain employs TRBV19 and TRBJ2-5; 8 bases agree with TRBD2. The trim removed 3 bases at V and 4 bases at J, leaving 7 bases unmatched. The CDR3 spans 15 residues. Germline CDR1 is LNHDA and CDR2 is SQIVND (reference sequence). The CDR3 sequence: CASSIARGAGETQYF. CDR3 DNA: TGTGCCAGTAGTATTGCGCGGGGGGCTGGAGAGACCCAGTACTTC.

The chain couples TRBV7-6 to TRBJ1-6, with TRBD1 matching over 7 bases. CDR3 length: 14 residues. The V gene end was trimmed by 5 bases and the J gene end by 5 bases; junction bases not matched to a gene: 3. Germline V CDR1 and CDR2: SGHVS, FNYEAQ. The CDR3 DNA reads TGTGCCAGCAGCCGGGACAGAAATAATTCACCCCTCCACTTT. Its protein product is CASSRDRNNSPLHF.

The rearrangement uses TRBV19 and TRBJ1-1, with 8 bases that match TRBD1. Unmatched junction bases numbered 9, after V lost 3 bases and J lost 6 bases. The CDR3 loop spans 15 amino acids. Germline V CDR1 and CDR2: LNHDA, SQIVND (reference sequence). CDR3 DNA sequence: TGTGCCAGTAGTATCGGGGCGGGACAGGTAGCTGAAGCTTTCTTT. It codes for CASSIGAGQVAEAFF. The full variable domain, completed using reference TRBV19 and TRBJ1-1, is DGGITQSPKYLFRKEGQNVTLSCEQNLNHDAMYWYRQDPGQGLRLIYYSQIVNDFQKGDIAEGYSVSREKKESFPLTVTSAQKNPTAFYLCASSIGAGQVAEAFFGQGTRLTVV.

The chain has TRBV6-5 and TRBJ2-3, with D perhaps TRBD1 (5 bases). V dropped 6 bases and J dropped 7 bases, with 20 bases sitting between them. Per the germline V gene, CDR1 is MNHEY and CDR2 is SVGAGI. The CDR3 spans 15 residues. CDR3 sequence reads: CASSQVGESKHTQYF. The CDR3 nucleotides read TGTGCCAGCAGCCAAGTAGGGGAATCCAAGCATACGCAGTATTTT.

This clone appeared a single time. The chain combines TRBV9 with TRBJ2-2; TRBD1 is a possible D gene (5 bases). This CDR3 spans 15 amino acids. Germline CDR1 SGDLS, CDR2 YYNGEE. The germline V and J ends were trimmed by 0 bases and 1 base, with 7 bases remaining between them. The CDR3 nucleotides read TGTGCCAGCAGCGTAGCAGGGTGGAACACCGGGGAGCTGTTTTTT. Encoded protein: CASSVAGWNTGELFF.

The CDR3 sequence is CSVKRGGEKLFF. Written as DNA, the CDR3 is TGCAGCGTTAAACGTGGAGGAGAAAAACTGTTTTTT. The chain uses TRBV29-1 and TRBJ1-4; D gene uncertain. Trimming removed 5 bases at V and 8 bases at J, with 12 bases between. Germline V lookup: CDR1 SQVTM, CDR2 ANQGSEA. This CDR3 is built from 12 residues. The whole variable domain, remainder taken from reference TRBV29-1 and TRBJ1-4, is SAVISQKPSRDICQRGTSLTIQCQVDSQVTMMFWYRQQPGQSLTLIATANQGSEATYESGFVIDKFPISRPNLTFSTLTVSNMSPEDSSIYLCSVKRGGEKLFFGSGTQLSVL.

V is TRBV5-1 and J is TRBJ2-2, with TRBD1 as a possible D gene (5 bases). This CDR3 has 13 residues. The germline V and J ends were trimmed by 4 bases and 3 bases, with 7 bases remaining between them. Germline V lookup: CDR1 SGHRS, CDR2 YFSETQ. CDR3 residues: CASSQQDTGELFF. CDR3 coding DNA: TGCGCCAGCAGCCAACAGGACACCGGGGAGCTGTTTTTT. Looking up the rest from reference TRBV5-1 and TRBJ2-2 gives the full variable domain: KAGVTQTPRYLIKTRGQQVTLSCSPISGHRSVSWYQQTPGQGLQFLFEYFSETQRNKGNFPGRFSGRQFSNSRSEMNVSTLELGDSALYLCASSQQDTGELFFGEGSRLTVL.

The chain employs TRBV5-8 and TRBJ2-7, with TRBD1 matching over 8 bases. The CDR3 runs to 14 residues. Germline V gene sequence: CDR1 SGHTS, CDR2 YDEGEE. Trimming removed 1 base from V and 6 bases from J; junction bases left unmatched: 6. CDR3 loop: CASSLLAGGGEQYF. For the CDR3, the DNA is TGTGCCAGCAGCTTGCTGGCAGGGGGCGGCGAGCAGTACTTC.

The chain couples TRBV7-8 to TRBJ1-1, with 7 bases aligning to TRBD1. This CDR3 has 11 residues. CDR1 is SGHVS and CDR2 is FQNEAQ in the germline V gene. V trimming: 5 bases; J trimming: 11 bases; junction bases outside the gene matches: 5. The CDR3 spells CASSPGGDAFF. The CDR3 bases are TGTGCCAGCAGCCCAGGGGGTGACGCTTTCTTT.

CDR3 loop: CAWSAGGWIPGYGYTF. The CDR3 region has the DNA TGTGCCTGGAGCGCGGGGGGGTGGATTCCGGGGTATGGCTACACCTTC. The rearrangement joins TRBV30 to TRBJ1-2; D is perhaps TRBD1 (5 bases). This CDR3 region has 16 residues. Germline CDR1 and CDR2: GTSNPN and SVGIG (reference sequence). Trimming removed 3 bases at V and 5 bases at J, with 22 bases between.

This clone was counted only a few times. The V and J genes are TRBV18 and TRBJ1-6, with 7 nucleotides matching TRBD1. The CDR3 contains 14 residues. J gave up 7 bases and V 6 bases, and 6 bases lay outside the gene matches. Per germline, CDR1 KGHSH and CDR2 LQKENI. The CDR3 is CASSRRDSNSPLHF. Here the CDR3 DNA reads TGTGCCAGCTCGCGCCGGGACAGCAATTCACCCCTCCACTTT.

The V call is TRBV7-6, the J call TRBJ2-2, with D possibly matching TRBD1 (6 bases). The length of the CDR3 is 16 residues. Germline CDR1 and CDR2: SGHVS and FNYEAQ. The V gene lost 0 bases and the J gene lost 4 bases, with 12 bases spanning the gap. The CDR3 reads CASSLARGTGTGELFF. CDR3 coding DNA: TGTGCCAGCAGCTTAGCGAGGGGGACGGGCACCGGGGAGCTGTTTTTT.

The chain links TRBV15 to TRBJ2-1; TRBD1 matches at 8 bases. Germline CDR1 and CDR2: LNHNV and YYDKDF (reference sequence). V trimming: 2 bases; J trimming: 8 bases; junction bases outside the gene matches: 5. The length of the CDR3 is 14 residues. In DNA form, the CDR3 reads TGTGCCACCAGCAGAACCGACAGGGGTTATGAGCAGTTCTTC. Its protein is CATSRTDRGYEQFF.

The chain uses TRBV5-4 and TRBJ1-2; 8 bases match TRBD1. This CDR3 region has 16 residues. V lost 0 bases to trimming and J lost 1 base; unmatched junction nucleotides: 5. The germline V gene encodes CDR1 SGHNT and CDR2 YYREEE (reference sequence). DNA for the CDR3: TGTGCCAGCAGCTTGGGAACAGGGGGTAGTAACTATGGCTACACCTTC. This translates into CASSLGTGGSNYGYTF.

This sequence joins TRBV2 and TRBJ1-2, with D unresolved. V gave up 0 bases and J gave up 7 bases, with 9 bases separating them. Germline V CDR1 and CDR2: SNHLY, FYNNEI. This CDR3 spans 13 amino acids. Here the CDR3 reads CASSEASGVGYTF. For the CDR3, the DNA is TGTGCCAGCAGTGAAGCGTCGGGTGTTGGCTACACCTTC.

The chain carries TRBV6-5 and TRBJ2-3; TRBD1 aligns across 7 bases. CDR3 length equals 15 residues. V lost 6 bases, J lost 2 bases, and 8 bases stayed unmatched. Germline loops: CDR1 MNHEY, CDR2 SVGAGI. CDR3 DNA: TGTGCCAGCAGGAAGGGGGCTCTAAACACAGATACGCAGTATTTT. It encodes CASRKGALNTDTQYF.

The CDR3 loop is CASNRLGVNYEQYF. Here the CDR3 DNA reads TGTGCCAGCAACCGATTGGGCGTAAATTACGAGCAGTACTTC. The rearrangement joins TRBV11-2 to TRBJ2-7; no definite D call. Germline CDR1 SGHAT, CDR2 FQNNGV. V lost 7 bases and J 4 bases, leaving 17 bases between the germline ends. CDR3 length: 14 amino acids.

This clone has just one count. This chain links TRBV5-6 with TRBJ2-7, with TRBD2 matching 8 bases. The length of the CDR3 is 16 residues. Trimming cost V 2 bases and J 4 bases; bases outside gene matches: 11. Germline CDR1 reads SGHDT; CDR2 reads YYEEEE. CDR3 in DNA: TGTGCCAGCAGCTTTTCCCCCGCGGGGGGCGGTTACGAGCAGTACTTC. The encoded protein is CASSFSPAGGGYEQYF. Complete variable domain (other parts from reference TRBV5-6 and TRBJ2-7): DAGVTQSPTHLIKTRGQQVTLRCSPKSGHDTVSWYQQALGQGPQFIFQYYEEEERQRGNFPDRFSGHQFPNYSSELNVNALLLGDSALYLCASSFSPAGGGYEQYFGPGTRLTVT.

This chain uses TRBV18 with TRBJ1-3; 11 nucleotides line up with TRBD1. The CDR3 has 15 amino acids. Losses at the gene ends were 2 bases for V and 4 bases for J; bases not matched to a gene: 1. From germline, CDR1 is KGHSH and CDR2 LQKENI. CDR3: CASSPGTGGGNTIYF. CDR3 bases: TGTGCCAGCTCACCAGGGACAGGGGGAGGAAACACCATATATTTT.

The V call is TRBV5-4, the J call TRBJ2-5; D might be TRBD1 (7 bases). CDR1 and CDR2 (germline): SGHNT, YYREEE (reference sequence). The CDR3 is 16 residues long. Trimming took 1 base from V and 2 from J, leaving 15 bases between them. CDR3 amino acids: CASSLIGQGGQETQYF. CDR3 coding DNA: TGTGCCAGCAGCTTGATCGGGCAGGGGGGTCAAGAGACCCAGTACTTC.

The V call is TRBV30, the J call TRBJ2-5, with D perhaps TRBD2 (7 bases). The CDR3 covers 19 residues. Trimming took off 0 bases at V and 0 bases at J, with 23 bases between the two ends. In germline, CDR1 is GTSNPN, CDR2 SVGIG (reference sequence). CDR3 in amino acids: CAWSVRVAGALRYQETQYF. The DNA for the CDR3 is TGTGCCTGGAGTGTACGGGTTGCGGGGGCCTTACGGTACCAAGAGACCCAGTACTTC.

V usage is TRBV7-9 and J usage is TRBJ2-5; 7 bases are a match to TRBD1. Germline V gene lookup returns CDR1 SEHNR and CDR2 FQNEAQ (reference sequence). The V segment lost 3 bases and the J segment 3 bases; nucleotides outside the gene matches: 1. The CDR3 is 13 amino acids. The CDR3 coding sequence is TGTGCCAGCAGCTTGACAGGGAAAGAGACCCAGTACTTC. Its translation: CASSLTGKETQYF.

The chain is built from TRBV19 and TRBJ1-5; no clear D gene. The CDR3 length is 13 residues. In germline, CDR1 is LNHDA, CDR2 SQIVND (reference sequence). Between the trimmed V and J ends, which lost 5 bases and 2 bases, there was a span of 7 bases. The CDR3 region is CASSYAGNQPQHF. The DNA of the CDR3 is TGTGCCAGTAGTTATGCGGGCAATCAGCCCCAGCATTTT.